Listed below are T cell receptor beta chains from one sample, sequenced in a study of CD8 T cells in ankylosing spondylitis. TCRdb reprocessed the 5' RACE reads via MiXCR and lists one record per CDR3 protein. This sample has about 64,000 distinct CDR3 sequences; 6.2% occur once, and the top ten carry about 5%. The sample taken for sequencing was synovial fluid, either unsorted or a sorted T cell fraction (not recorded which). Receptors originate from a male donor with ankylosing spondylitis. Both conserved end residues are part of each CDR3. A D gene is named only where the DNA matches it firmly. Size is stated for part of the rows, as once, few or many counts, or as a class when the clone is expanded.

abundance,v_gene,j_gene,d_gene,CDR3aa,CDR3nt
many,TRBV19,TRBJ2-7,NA,CASSKSTEVEQYF,TGTGCCAGTAGTAAATCAACAGAAGTCGAGCAGTACTTC
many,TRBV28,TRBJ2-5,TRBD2,CASSFVLAGDETQYF,TGTGCCAGCAGTTTCGTACTAGCGGGAGATGAGACCCAGTACTTC
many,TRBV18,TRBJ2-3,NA,CASSPFYREAGTDTQYF,TGTGCCAGCTCACCCTTCTACAGGGAGGCGGGCACAGATACGCAGTATTTT
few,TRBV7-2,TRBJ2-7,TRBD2,CASSSREGSYEQYF,TGTGCCAGCAGCTCGCGGGAGGGCTCCTACGAGCAGTACTTC
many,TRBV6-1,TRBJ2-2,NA,CASSRDPTGELFF,TGTGCCAGCAGTCGGGACCCCACCGGGGAGCTGTTTTTT
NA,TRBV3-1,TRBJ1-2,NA,CASSQVPKYGYTF,TGTGCCAGCAGCCAAGTCCCGAAGTATGGCTACACCTTC
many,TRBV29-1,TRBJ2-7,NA,CSVEGPPDEQYF,TGCAGCGTTGAGGGACCCCCCGACGAGCAGTACTTC
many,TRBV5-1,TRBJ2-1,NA,CASSSTSSGLSHNEQFF,TGCGCCAGCAGCTCGACATCCAGCGGGCTTTCCCACAATGAGCAGTTCTTC
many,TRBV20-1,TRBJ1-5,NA,CSARDLIGGGRPQPQHF,TGCAGTGCTAGAGATCTGATAGGGGGGGGCCGGCCTCAGCCCCAGCATTTT
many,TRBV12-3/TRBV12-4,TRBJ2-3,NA,CASGGPGTKSTDTQYF,TGTGCCAGCGGGGGGCCCGGGACTAAAAGCACAGATACGCAGTATTTT
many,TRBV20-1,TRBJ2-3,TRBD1,CSARDLGTGTDTQYF,TGCAGTGCTAGAGATCTTGGGACAGGCACAGATACGCAGTATTTT
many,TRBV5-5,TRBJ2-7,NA,CASSLAATRRPYEQYF,TGTGCCAGCAGCTTGGCCGCGACTAGGCGGCCCTACGAGCAGTACTTC
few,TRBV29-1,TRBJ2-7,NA,CSVEDEWKTGYEQYF,TGCAGCGTTGAAGACGAGTGGAAGACGGGGTACGAGCAGTACTTC
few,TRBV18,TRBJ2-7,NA,CASSPGQTYEGQYF,TGTGCCAGCTCACCTGGGCAGACCTACGAAGGGCAGTACTTC
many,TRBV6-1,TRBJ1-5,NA,CASSVSQNQPQHF,TGTGCCAGCAGTGTCAGCCAAAATCAGCCCCAGCATTTT
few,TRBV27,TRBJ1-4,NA,CASSSNRRLKLFF,TGTGCCAGCAGTTCCAATAGACGGTTAAAACTGTTTTTT
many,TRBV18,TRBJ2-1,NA,CASSRASASYNEQFF,TGTGCCAGCTCACGGGCTAGCGCCTCCTACAATGAGCAGTTCTTC
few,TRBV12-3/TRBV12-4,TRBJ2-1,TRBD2,CASSPRTSGINNEQFF,TGTGCCAGCAGTCCTCGGACTAGCGGGATTAACAATGAGCAGTTCTTC
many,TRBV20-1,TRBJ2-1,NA,CSAVVTVNEQFF,TGCAGTGCAGTCGTAACAGTCAATGAGCAGTTCTTC
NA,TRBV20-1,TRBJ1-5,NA,CSARGVGNQPQHF,TGCAGTGCTAGAGGGGTGGGTAATCAGCCCCAGCATTTT
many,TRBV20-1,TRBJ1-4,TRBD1,CGARPARQGSTNEKLFF,TGCGGTGCTAGACCAGCCAGACAGGGGTCAACTAATGAAAAACTGTTTTTT
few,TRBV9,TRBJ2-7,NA,CASSVWGLPYEQYF,TGTGCCAGCAGCGTATGGGGGCTCCCCTACGAGCAGTACTTC
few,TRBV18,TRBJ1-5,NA,CASSYQGNQPQHF,TGTGCCAGCTCATACCAGGGAAATCAGCCCCAGCATTTT
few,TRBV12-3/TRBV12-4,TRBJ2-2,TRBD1,CASSASQGQGAGGELFF,TGTGCCAGCAGTGCAAGCCAGGGACAGGGGGCAGGCGGGGAGCTGTTTTTT
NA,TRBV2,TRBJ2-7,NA,CASSARNYEQYF,TGTGCCAGCAGTGCCAGAAACTACGAGCAGTACTTC
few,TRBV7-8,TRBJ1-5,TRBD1,CASSLVGTGTAPLQDQPQHF,TGTGCCAGCAGCTTAGTCGGGACCGGGACAGCACCTCTTCAGGATCAGCCCCAGCATTTT
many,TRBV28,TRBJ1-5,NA,CASSLSQVNQPQHF,TGTGCCAGCAGTTTAAGCCAGGTCAATCAGCCCCAGCATTTT
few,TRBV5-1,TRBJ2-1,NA,CASSLAPRNEQFF,TGCGCCAGCAGCTTGGCTCCTAGAAATGAGCAGTTCTTC
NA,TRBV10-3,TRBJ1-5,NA,CAISEDRPNQPQHF,TGTGCCATCAGCGAAGACAGACCCAATCAGCCCCAGCATTTT
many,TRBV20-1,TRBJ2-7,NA,CSARRDDYEQYF,TGCAGTGCTAGGCGGGATGACTACGAGCAGTACTTC
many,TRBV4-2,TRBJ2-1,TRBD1,CASSQMTGSHEQFF,TGTGCCAGCAGCCAGATGACAGGGAGCCATGAGCAGTTCTTC
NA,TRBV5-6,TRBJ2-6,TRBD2,CASSLGAALTSVVSGANVLTF,TGTGCCAGCAGCTTGGGGGCAGCTTTGACTAGCGTCGTCTCTGGGGCCAACGTCCTGACTTTC
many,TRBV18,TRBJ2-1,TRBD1,CASSPNLQGGRQFF,TGTGCCAGCTCACCTAACCTACAGGGGGGCCGGCAGTTCTTC
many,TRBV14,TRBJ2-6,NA,CASSQSSGANVLTF,TGTGCCAGCAGCCAAAGCTCTGGGGCCAACGTCCTGACTTTC
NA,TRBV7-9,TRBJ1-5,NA,CASSLDGWIQPQHF,TGTGCCAGCAGCTTAGATGGTTGGATTCAGCCCCAGCATTTT
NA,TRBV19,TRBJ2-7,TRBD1,CASRMTGGRSYEQYF,TGTGCCAGTAGGATGACAGGGGGGAGGTCCTACGAGCAGTACTTC
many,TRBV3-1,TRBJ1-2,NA,CASSQGNNGYTF,TGTGCCAGCAGCCAGGGTAACAATGGCTACACCTTC
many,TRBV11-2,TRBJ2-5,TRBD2,CASSLDGRWQTQYF,TGTGCCAGCAGCTTAGACGGGAGGTGGCAGACCCAGTACTTC
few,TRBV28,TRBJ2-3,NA,CASSDSGTWYTQYF,TGTGCCAGCAGCGATTCCGGGACTTGGTATACGCAGTATTTT
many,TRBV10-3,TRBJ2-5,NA,CAISVAGPETQYF,TGTGCCATCAGTGTTGCTGGCCCAGAGACCCAGTACTTC
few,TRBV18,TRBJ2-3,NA,CASSPDTQYF,TGTGCCAGCTCACCAGATACGCAGTATTTT
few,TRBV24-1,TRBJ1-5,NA,CATSDPTGPNQPQHF,TGTGCCACCAGTGATCCCACAGGGCCCAATCAGCCCCAGCATTTT
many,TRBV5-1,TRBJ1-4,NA,CASSGTGRANEKLFF,TGCGCCAGCAGCGGTACAGGGAGAGCTAATGAAAAACTGTTTTTT
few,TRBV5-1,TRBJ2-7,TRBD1,CASSLGTRGPAFGQQYF,TGCGCCAGCAGCTTGGGGACCAGGGGGCCGGCCTTTGGGCAGCAGTACTTC
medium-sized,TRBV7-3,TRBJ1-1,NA,CASSFGQATAAFF,TGTGCCAGCAGCTTCGGGCAGGCAACTGCAGCTTTCTTT
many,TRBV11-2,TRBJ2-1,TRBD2,CASSDPGLVSYNEQFF,TGTGCCAGCAGCGACCCCGGACTAGTCTCCTACAATGAGCAGTTCTTC
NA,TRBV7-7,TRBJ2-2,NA,CASSPLVGVGELFF,TGTGCTAGCAGCCCGCTCGTGGGGGTCGGGGAGCTGTTTTTT